This T cell receptor (beta chain) was sequenced for a study of beta chain features in type 1 diabetes. As for the study in general: Across the samples, some 99 million sorted cells were examined in total. Study findings and constraints: Among all four CD4+ subsets, Type 1 diabetes patients had TCRB CDR3s that were moderately but significantly shorter. Patients with type 1 diabetes showed fewer VDJ junction insertions and more deletions.

Note on this clone: Its antigen is not identified.

The J segment lost 6 bases and the V segment lost 4 bases, leaving 5 bases of the junction unmatched. Germline CDR1 is KGHSH and CDR2 is LQKENI. There are 13 residues in the CDR3. The authors reverse transcribed all of the isolated RNA, so sequencing captured expressed TCRB transcripts. Sequencing was performed with immunoSEQ multiplex PCR; in TCRdb, only in-frame clones are kept and a portion is missing. The data contain 200,000 to 300,000 clones, roughly 13% of them singletons. Central memory, naive, regulatory and stem cell-like memory CD4+ cells were sorted by CD45RO/CCR7/CD25/CD127/CD95/CD27. The TCR originated in a man aged 25-45 years with type 1 diabetes. The rearrangement uses TRBV18 and TRBJ1-2; 7 positions match TRBD1. Sequencing was carried out using naive CD4+ T cells from blood. The CDR3 spells CASSQGQDDGYTF. The CDR3 DNA sequence: TGTGCCAGCTCACAAGGACAGGATGATGGCTACACCTTC.